Following are 9 T cell receptor beta chains from one sample sequenced in a study of cytomegalovirus exposure and HLA in healthy donors. PCR was performed using 60 Vbeta and 13 Jbeta primers. Measured with immunoSEQ multiplex PCR; TCRdb has only the in-frame clones, and not every one. Reported are about 53,000 clones; the ten largest clones contain 9.5% to 15%. Sequencing used PBMCs. All receptors come from a young man in good health and CMV-seropositive.

The rearrangement joins TRBV5-8 to TRBJ2-1, with 10 bases identical to TRBD1. V was pared by 1 base and J by 8 bases, with 6 bases of the junction left unmatched. The CDR3 has 15 amino acids. The V gene's germline CDR1 is SGHTS and CDR2 YDEGEE. This CDR3 is CASSLNVGTGDEQFF. The CDR3 DNA reads as TGTGCCAGCAGCTTGAACGTTGGGACAGGGGATGAGCAGTTCTTC.

The chain joins TRBV11-2 to TRBJ2-1, with TRBD1 matching over 12 bases. Looked up from germline, CDR1 is SGHAT and CDR2 is FQNNGV. This CDR3 region has 15 residues. The V and J ends lost 5 bases and 7 bases, in that order; junction bases with no gene match: 6. In DNA form, the CDR3 reads TGTGCCAGCAGCGAGGGACAGGGGGCTTGGAATGAGCAGTTCTTC. As protein: CASSEGQGAWNEQFF.

This chain links TRBV25-1 with TRBJ2-7; TRBD2 aligns across 9 bases. Germline CDR1 and CDR2: MGHDK and SYGVNS. The CDR3 runs to 13 residues. After removal of 4 bases from V and 7 bases from J, the junction contained 5 bases not matched to a gene. CDR3 sequence reads: CASSGTSDFEQYF. The DNA for the CDR3 is TGTGCCAGCAGTGGGACTAGCGACTTTGAGCAGTACTTC.

The chain has TRBV10-3 and TRBJ2-7, with TRBD2 matching over 12 bases. There are 13 residues in the CDR3. J lost 5 bases, V lost 7 bases, and 3 bases had no gene match. CDR1 and CDR2 from the germline V gene are ENHRY and SYGVKD. CDR3 sequence reads: CAITLAGGDEQYF. In nucleotides, the CDR3 is TGTGCCATCACTCTAGCGGGAGGGGACGAGCAGTACTTC.

This sequence joins TRBV19 and TRBJ1-1; D uncertain. The CDR3 runs 15 residues. Looked up from germline, CDR1 is LNHDA and CDR2 is SQIVND (reference sequence). V lost 6 bases and J lost 11, with 25 bases in between. This chain's CDR3 is CASRYVGDRATGAFF. The CDR3 nucleotides are TGTGCCAGTAGGTATGTTGGGGATCGTGCCACGGGGGCTTTCTTT.

The chain carries TRBV6-1 and TRBJ2-7, with 9 bases lining up with TRBD2. J gave up 1 base and V 2 bases, and 6 bases lay outside the gene matches. Per germline, CDR1 MNHNS and CDR2 SASEGT. The CDR3 is made up of 16 amino acids. The CDR3 sequence is CASSEYTAGGSYEQYF. CDR3 nucleotide sequence: TGTGCCAGCAGTGAATACACCGCGGGAGGGTCCTACGAGCAGTACTTC.

This rearrangement joins TRBV11-2 to TRBJ1-4, with 8 bases that match TRBD1. The junction had 4 bases not matched to a gene; V was cut back by 7 bases and J by 3 bases. Germline V gives CDR1 SGHAT, CDR2 FQNNGV. The CDR3 extends over 14 amino acids. The CDR3 DNA follows: TGTGCCAGCACCCCGGACAGGGCTAATGAAAAACTGTTTTTT. Its protein is CASTPDRANEKLFF.

This chain links TRBV28 with TRBJ1-4, with D perhaps matching TRBD1 (6 bases). Germline-derived CDR1 and CDR2 are MDHEN and SYDVKM. This CDR3 comprises 14 residues. Trimming stripped 5 bases from V and 6 bases from J, with 13 bases between. CDR3: CASSPRGGDEKLFF. The CDR3 nucleotides read TGTGCCAGCAGTCCTCGAGGGGGGGATGAAAAACTGTTTTTT.

The chain carries TRBV7-2 and TRBJ1-4; D perhaps matches TRBD1 (6 bases). The CDR3 totals 15 residues. The germline V gene encodes CDR1 SGHTA and CDR2 FQGNSA. The germline V and J ends were trimmed by 4 bases and 1 base, with 10 bases remaining between them. CDR3 protein: CASSSTTGTNEKLFF. CDR3 in DNA: TGTGCCAGCAGCTCGACGACAGGAACTAATGAAAAACTGTTTTTT.